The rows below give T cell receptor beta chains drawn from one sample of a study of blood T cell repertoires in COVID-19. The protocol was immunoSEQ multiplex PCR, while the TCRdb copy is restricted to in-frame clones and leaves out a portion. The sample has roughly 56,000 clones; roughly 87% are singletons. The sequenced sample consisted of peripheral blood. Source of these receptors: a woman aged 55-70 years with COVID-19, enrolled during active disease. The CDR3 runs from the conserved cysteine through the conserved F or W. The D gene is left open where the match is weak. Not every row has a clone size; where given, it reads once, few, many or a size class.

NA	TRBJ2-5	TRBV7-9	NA	TGTGCCAGCGGCCCAGGGCTGAAGACCCAGTACTTC	CASGPGLKTQYF
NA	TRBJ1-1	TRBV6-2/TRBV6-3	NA	TGTGCCAGCAGCCTACTACGGGTGAACACTGAAGCTTTCTTT	CASSLLRVNTEAFF
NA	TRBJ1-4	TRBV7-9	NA	TGTGCCAGCAGCGGGGCCGATGAAAAACTGTTTTTT	CASSGADEKLFF
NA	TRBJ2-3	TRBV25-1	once	TGTGCCAGCAGTGACCCTGGTCCAGGGGATACGCAGTATTTT	CASSDPGPGDTQYF
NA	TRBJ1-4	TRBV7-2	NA	TGTGCCAGCAGCTTAGCGCGTAGAGGGCAACTGTTTTTT	CASSLARRGQLFF
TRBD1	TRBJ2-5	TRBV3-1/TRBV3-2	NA	TGTGCCAGCAGCCAGTGGACAGGGGTGATAGAGACCCAGTACTTC	CASSQWTGVIETQYF
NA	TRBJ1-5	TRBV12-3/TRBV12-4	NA	TGTGCCAGCAGCCCGGGTTATCAGCCCCAGCATTTT	CASSPGYQPQHF
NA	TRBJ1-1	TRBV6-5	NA	TGTGCCAGCAGTTCCGACAGTATGAACACTGAAGCTTTCTTT	CASSSDSMNTEAFF
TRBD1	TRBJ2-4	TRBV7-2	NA	TGTGCCAGCAGCCCGACCGGGACAGATGTAAACATTCAGTACTTC	CASSPTGTDVNIQYF
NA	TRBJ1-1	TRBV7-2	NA	TGTGCCAGCGGTTACTTGAACACTGAAGCTTTCTTT	CASGYLNTEAFF
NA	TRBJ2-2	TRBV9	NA	TGTGCCAGCAGCGTAGTGGGACAACCGAACACCGGGGAGCTGTTTTTT	CASSVVGQPNTGELFF
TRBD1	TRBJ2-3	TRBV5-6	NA	TGTGCCAGCAGCCGGACAGGGGGTGAGCGGACGCAGTATTTT	CASSRTGGERTQYF
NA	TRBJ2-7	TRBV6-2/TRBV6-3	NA	TGTGCCAGCAGTTACTCCGCGTCAGGCCTCGAGCAGTACTTC	CASSYSASGLEQYF
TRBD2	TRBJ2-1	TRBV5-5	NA	TGTGCCAGCAGCTTGCTGAGAGGGCCACTAGCGGGACGGGATGAGCAGTTCTTC	CASSLLRGPLAGRDEQFF
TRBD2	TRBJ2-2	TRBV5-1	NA	TGCGCCAGCAGCAGGAGGCTAGCGGACACCGGGGAGCTGTTTTTT	CASSRRLADTGELFF
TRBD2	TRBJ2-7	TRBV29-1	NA	TGCAGCGTATCGAGCGGGAGGGGTACCTACGAGCAGTACTTC	CSVSSGRGTYEQYF